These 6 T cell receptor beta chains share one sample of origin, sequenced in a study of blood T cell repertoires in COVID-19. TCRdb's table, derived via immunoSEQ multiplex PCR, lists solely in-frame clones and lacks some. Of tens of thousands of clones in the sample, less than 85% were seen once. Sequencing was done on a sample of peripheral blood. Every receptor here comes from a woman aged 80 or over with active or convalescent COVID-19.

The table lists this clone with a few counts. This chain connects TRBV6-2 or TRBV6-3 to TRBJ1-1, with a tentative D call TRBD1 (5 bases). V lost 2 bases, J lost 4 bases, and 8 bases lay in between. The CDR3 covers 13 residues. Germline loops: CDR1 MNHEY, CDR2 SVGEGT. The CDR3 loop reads CASSYAGRTEAFF. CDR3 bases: TGTGCCAGCAGTTACGCGGGGCGCACTGAAGCTTTCTTT.

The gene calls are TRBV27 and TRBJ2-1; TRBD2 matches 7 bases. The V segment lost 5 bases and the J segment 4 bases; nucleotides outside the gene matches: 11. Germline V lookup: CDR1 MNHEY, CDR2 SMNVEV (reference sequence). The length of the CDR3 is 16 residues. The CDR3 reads CASSPRGGRRYNEQFF. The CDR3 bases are TGTGCCAGCAGTCCTCGCGGGGGTAGACGATACAATGAGCAGTTCTTC.

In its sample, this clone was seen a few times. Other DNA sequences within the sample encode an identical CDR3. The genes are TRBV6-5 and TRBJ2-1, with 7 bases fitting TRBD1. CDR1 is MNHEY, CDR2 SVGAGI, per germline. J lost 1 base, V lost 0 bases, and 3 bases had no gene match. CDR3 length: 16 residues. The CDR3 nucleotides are TGTGCCAGCAGTTACTCAGGGGGCGTTTCCTACAATGAGCAGTTCTTC. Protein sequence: CASSYSGGVSYNEQFF.

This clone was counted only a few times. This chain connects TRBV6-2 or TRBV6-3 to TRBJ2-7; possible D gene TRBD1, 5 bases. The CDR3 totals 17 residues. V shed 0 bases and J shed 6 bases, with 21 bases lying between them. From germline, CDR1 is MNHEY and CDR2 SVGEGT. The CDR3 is CASSYSGATVSSGEQYF. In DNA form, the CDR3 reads TGTGCCAGCAGTTACTCTGGGGCGACAGTGAGCTCTGGCGAGCAGTACTTC.

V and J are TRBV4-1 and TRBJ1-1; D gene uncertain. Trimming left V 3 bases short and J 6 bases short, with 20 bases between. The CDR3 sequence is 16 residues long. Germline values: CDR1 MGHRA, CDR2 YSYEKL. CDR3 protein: CASSHAPGLFSPEAFF. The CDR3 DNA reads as TGCGCCAGCAGCCACGCCCCAGGACTTTTTTCCCCTGAAGCTTTCTTT.

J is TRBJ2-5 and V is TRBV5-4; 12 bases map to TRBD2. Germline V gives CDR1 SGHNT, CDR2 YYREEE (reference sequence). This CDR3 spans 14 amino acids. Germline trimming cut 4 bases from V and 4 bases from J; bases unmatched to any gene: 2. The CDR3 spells CASSTGLAGETQYF. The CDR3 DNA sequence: TGTGCCAGCAGCACGGGACTAGCGGGAGAGACCCAGTACTTC.